Each of the 25 T cell receptor beta chains below was sequenced from the same sample in a study of blood T cell repertoires in COVID-19. Libraries were prepared by immunoSEQ multiplex PCR; TCRdb keeps only in-frame clonotypes and omits some of them. The sample shows tens of thousands of clones, about 90% of them seen only once. Sequencing was done on a sample of peripheral blood. The receptors stem from a human donor with active COVID-19. The donor label of this sample is uncertain.

The chain has TRBV7-3 and TRBJ2-1; 7 nucleotides agree with TRBD1. CDR3 length: 15 residues. CDR1 and CDR2 (germline): SGHTA, FQGTGA. With V trimmed by 6 bases and J by 4 bases, 9 bases remained unmatched. The DNA for the CDR3 is TGTGCCAGCAGTTCTACAGGGGATTCTTACAATGAGCAGTTCTTC. It is translated as CASSSTGDSYNEQFF.

The V and J genes are TRBV6-5 and TRBJ2-7; D gene ambiguous. Trimming took off 5 bases at V and 3 bases at J, with 14 bases between the two ends. The CDR3 contains 14 residues. In germline, CDR1 is MNHEY, CDR2 SVGAGI. The CDR3 sequence: CASSPTRNHYEQYF. The CDR3 nucleotides are TGTGCCAGCAGTCCGACACGAAACCACTACGAGCAGTACTTC.

The rearrangement links TRBV29-1 to TRBJ2-3; 10 nucleotides match TRBD1. Germline trimming cut 3 bases from V and 7 bases from J; bases unmatched to any gene: 4. Per the germline V gene, CDR1 is SQVTM and CDR2 is ANQGSEA. This CDR3 has 13 residues. CDR3 nucleotides: TGCAGCGTTGAGTGGGACAGGGGCAATACGCAGTATTTT. Translation gives CSVEWDRGNTQYF.

This clone was detected only a few times. V and J are TRBV19 and TRBJ2-5; a possible D gene is TRBD1 (6 bases). Germline CDR1 LNHDA, CDR2 SQIVND (reference sequence). V was pared by 6 bases and J by 1 base, with 15 bases between. The CDR3 sequence is 15 residues long. The CDR3 protein is CASSTQVGAQETQYF. The CDR3 DNA reads TGTGCCAGTAGCACACAGGTGGGGGCCCAAGAGACCCAGTACTTC.

The chain employs TRBV12-3 or TRBV12-4 and TRBJ1-1, with D uncertain. The CDR3 has 12 amino acids. V was cut by 3 bases and J by 10 bases, with 12 bases left in between. The CDR3 coding sequence is TGTGCCAGCAGTTTTTACGAACGGGGAGCTTTCTTT. This codes for CASSFYERGAFF.

The V gene is TRBV5-1, the J gene TRBJ1-2; D might be TRBD1 (6 bases). CDR1 is SGHRS, CDR2 YFSETQ, per germline. The CDR3 loop spans 15 amino acids. V gave up 6 bases and J gave up 3 bases, with 18 bases separating them. The CDR3, as DNA: TGCGCCAGCACCTCTCATACAGGGCCCGACTATGGCTACACCTTC. Translation: CASTSHTGPDYGYTF.

J is TRBJ2-5 and V is TRBV7-8; 7 nucleotides match TRBD2. Unmatched junction bases numbered 4, after V lost 1 base and J lost 5 bases. Germline assignment: CDR1 SGHVS and CDR2 FQNEAQ. The CDR3 consists of 14 residues. In DNA, the CDR3 is TGTGCCAGCAGCTTAGTGGGGGGGAAGGAGACCCAGTACTTC. It codes for CASSLVGGKETQYF. The whole variable domain, filled in from reference TRBV7-8 and TRBJ2-5, reads GAGVSQSPRYKVAKRGQDVALRCDPISGHVSLFWYQQALGQGPEFLTYFQNEAQLDKSGLPSDRFFAERPEGSVSTLKIQRTQQEDSAVYLCASSLVGGKETQYFGPGTRLLVL.

DNA of the CDR3: TGTGCCAGCAGCTTATTATACGACCCTTGGAGAGGCTACACCTTC. Translating it yields CASSLLYDPWRGYTF. This sequence joins TRBV7-9 and TRBJ1-2; D uncertain. The V end lost 2 bases, the J end lost 8 bases, and 18 bases lay between the germline ends. The CDR3 covers 15 residues. Germline CDR1 reads SEHNR; CDR2 reads FQNEAQ (reference sequence).

This rearrangement joins TRBV9 to TRBJ2-7, with 12 bases identical to TRBD2. Germline trimming cut 0 bases from V and 4 bases from J; bases unmatched to any gene: 5. This CDR3 is built from 16 residues. Germline V gives CDR1 SGDLS, CDR2 YYNGEE. DNA for the CDR3: TGTGCCAGCAGCGTAGGCGGACTAGCGGGGACATACGAGCAGTACTTC. It codes for CASSVGGLAGTYEQYF.

V usage is TRBV2 and J usage is TRBJ1-2, with D perhaps TRBD1 (5 bases). Germline CDR1 SNHLY, CDR2 FYNNEI. CDR3 length: 13 residues. V shed 6 bases and J shed 8 bases, with 16 bases lying between them. The CDR3 DNA reads TGTGCCAGCAGGGACAAGTATTCTGGGGGCTACACCTTC. This sequence encodes CASRDKYSGGYTF.

The CDR3 region has the DNA TGTGCCAGCTCACCACCGGGGCAGGGGGCTGGCTACACCTTC. Its translation is CASSPPGQGAGYTF. V gene TRBV18 combines with J gene TRBJ1-2, with TRBD1 matching 8 bases. There are 14 residues in the CDR3. From germline, CDR1 is KGHSH and CDR2 LQKENI. V was clipped by 0 bases and J by 7 bases; unmatched bases: 4.

The J gene is TRBJ2-7, the V gene TRBV6-6; possibly TRBD1 for D (6 bases). The CDR3 sequence is 14 residues long. Trimming shortened V by 6 bases and J by 5 bases, and 17 bases separated the two germline ends. Germline V gene lookup returns CDR1 MNHNY and CDR2 SVGAGI (reference sequence). The CDR3 coding sequence is TGTGCCAGCAGGCAAACTAACAGGGCTAACGAGCAGTACTTC. It is translated as CASRQTNRANEQYF.

This clone has just one count. This chain joins TRBV29-1 and TRBJ1-2; 8 bases map to TRBD1. The CDR3 totals 13 residues. The ends lost 4 bases at V and 0 bases at J; junction bases unmatched: 1. Germline loops: CDR1 SQVTM, CDR2 ANQGSEA. The CDR3 spells CSVADRANYGYTF. The CDR3 nucleotides are TGCAGCGTTGCGGACAGGGCTAACTATGGCTACACCTTC.

The chain has TRBV5-1 and TRBJ1-4; D uncertain. The V end lost 0 bases, the J end lost 7 bases, and 7 bases lay between the germline ends. The CDR3 is made up of 13 amino acids. The germline CDR1 and CDR2 sequences are SGHRS and YFSETQ. In DNA, the CDR3 is TGCGCCAGCAGCTTGGTGGTCGGTGAAAAACTGTTTTTT. Amino acid sequence: CASSLVVGEKLFF. The variable domain in full, completed from reference TRBV5-1 and TRBJ1-4, reads KAGVTQTPRYLIKTRGQQVTLSCSPISGHRSVSWYQQTPGQGLQFLFEYFSETQRNKGNFPGRFSGRQFSNSRSEMNVSTLELGDSALYLCASSLVVGEKLFFGSGTQLSVL.

The rearrangement links TRBV5-4 to TRBJ2-1; 8 bases are shared with TRBD2. CDR1 is SGHNT, CDR2 YYREEE, per germline (reference sequence). The junction had 6 bases not matched to a gene; V was cut back by 4 bases and J by 0 bases. The CDR3 spans 16 residues. In DNA, the CDR3 is TGTGCCAGCAGCCATTCAGCGGGGGTCTCCTACAATGAGCAGTTCTTC. Its translation is CASSHSAGVSYNEQFF.

The chain links TRBV6-5 to TRBJ1-6; a weak D match, TRBD1 (6 bases). The CDR3 has 15 amino acids. V lost 6 bases, J lost 4 bases, and 13 bases lay in between. CDR1 is MNHEY, CDR2 SVGAGI, per germline. CDR3 residues: CASRGGGAYNSPLHF. The CDR3 DNA sequence: TGTGCCAGCAGGGGAGGGGGGGCATATAATTCACCCCTCCACTTT.

J is TRBJ1-2 and V is TRBV5-6, with D perhaps TRBD1 (6 bases). Trimming removed 1 base at V and 6 bases at J, with 16 bases between. The germline V gene has CDR1 SGHDT and CDR2 YYEEEE. CDR3 length: 15 residues. The CDR3, as DNA: TGTGCCAGCAGCTTGCTGAGGGGGGGCAAGGATGGCTACACCTTC. Protein product: CASSLLRGGKDGYTF.

This chain joins TRBV7-9 and TRBJ1-4; D gene unclear. Germline V gene sequence: CDR1 SEHNR, CDR2 FQNEAQ (reference sequence). V was clipped by 1 base and J by 8 bases, with 8 bases between them. The CDR3 is 13 residues long. CDR3 bases: TGTGCCAGCAGCTTAGATTCGCGGGAAAAACTGTTTTTT. This sequence encodes CASSLDSREKLFF.

The chain combines TRBV15 with TRBJ1-1; 8 positions agree with TRBD1. The CDR3 runs 15 residues. CDR1 LNHNV and CDR2 YYDKDF come from the germline V gene (reference sequence). The J segment lost 6 bases and the V segment lost 0 bases, leaving 6 bases of the junction unmatched. CDR3 amino acids: CATSRDRGQVAEAFF. The CDR3 DNA reads as TGTGCCACCAGCAGAGACAGGGGGCAAGTCGCTGAAGCTTTCTTT.

The chain links TRBV6-4 to TRBJ2-1; 8 bases fit TRBD1. The CDR3 spans 15 residues. V shed 0 bases, J shed 8 bases, and the junction held 6 bases outside the gene matches. Germline lookup yields CDR1 MRHNA and CDR2 SNTAGT. CDR3 in amino acids: CASSDSQIQGDEQFF. The CDR3 nucleotides read TGTGCCAGCAGTGACTCCCAGATACAGGGGGATGAGCAGTTCTTC.

This sequence joins TRBV3-1 (or the pseudogene TRBV3-2) and TRBJ2-1, with D tentatively TRBD1 (5 bases). This CDR3 is built from 16 residues. Germline CDR1 LGHDT, CDR2 YNNKEL (reference sequence). Trimming removed 0 bases at V and 4 bases at J, with 13 bases between. The CDR3 sequence: CASSQDSRQRYNEQFF. The CDR3 coding sequence is TGTGCCAGCAGCCAAGACTCGCGACAGAGATACAATGAGCAGTTCTTC.

The gene calls are TRBV7-2 and TRBJ2-4; maybe TRBD1 (5 bases). Trimming cost V 2 bases and J 6 bases, with 11 bases left between them. This CDR3 spans 14 amino acids. Germline CDR1 reads SGHTA; CDR2 reads FQGNSA. CDR3 region: CASSLSPTVNIQYF. The CDR3 DNA follows: TGTGCCAGCAGCTTATCCCCGACAGTAAACATTCAGTACTTC.

The genes are TRBV6-2 or TRBV6-3 and TRBJ2-1, with D possibly being TRBD1 (5 bases). Germline V gene data show CDR1 as MNHEY and CDR2 as SVGEGT. The CDR3 contains 14 residues. V lost 3 bases to trimming and J lost 4 bases, with 10 bases between them. CDR3: CASSYQGSYNEQFF. The CDR3 DNA follows: TGTGCCAGCAGTTATCAGGGCTCATACAATGAGCAGTTCTTC.

The chain has TRBV25-1 and TRBJ1-4; no firm D call. V lost 4 bases and J lost 7, with 4 bases in between. Germline values: CDR1 MGHDK, CDR2 SYGVNS. CDR3 length equals 11 residues. The CDR3 reads CASSVSEKLFF. CDR3 DNA: TGTGCCAGCAGTGTGAGTGAAAAACTGTTTTTT. Using reference TRBV25-1 and TRBJ1-4 for the parts outside the CDR3, the full variable domain is EADIYQTPRYLVIGTGKKITLECSQTMGHDKMYWYQQDPGMELHLIHYSYGVNSTEKGDLSSESTVSRIRTEHFPLTLESARPSHTSQYLCASSVSEKLFFGSGTQLSVL.

This clone was counted a few times. The V gene is TRBV4-1, the J gene TRBJ1-5, with TRBD1 matching over 7 bases. Germline V CDR1 and CDR2: MGHRA, YSYEKL. The ends lost 2 bases at V and 3 bases at J; junction bases unmatched: 7. The CDR3 extends over 16 amino acids. For the CDR3, the DNA is TGCGCCAGCAGCCAAAATGCGGGACAGCTCAATCAGCCCCAGCATTTT. This sequence encodes CASSQNAGQLNQPQHF.